The clone carrying this T cell receptor (beta chain) was observed a few times. Its antigen is still unknown. Germline V gene lookup returns CDR1 SGHRS and CDR2 YFSETQ. After removal of 3 bases from V and 6 bases from J, the junction contained 6 bases not matched to a gene. CDR3 size: 13 residues. The data stem from a study of T cells after yellow fever vaccination. TCRdb redid the calling of the 5' RACE reads with MiXCR, one entry per CDR3 protein. The sample has 400,000 to 450,000 distinct CDR3 sequences; under 20% are singletons. Study-wide points: At around 95% for CD4 and approximately 89% for CD8, most primary-vaccination clones showed up again after the booster.

The input for sequencing was PBMCs, taken before the yellow fever booster vaccination. This rearrangement joins TRBV5-1 to TRBJ2-7; 7 bases line up with TRBD1. This receptor was obtained from a young man who received the YFV17D yellow fever vaccine. CDR3 loop: CASSSTGDGEQYV. The CDR3 DNA reads TGCGCCAGCAGCTCAACAGGGGACGGCGAGCAGTACGTC.